A selection of T cell receptor beta chains follows, all from one sample in a study of shared clonotypes between healthy human individuals. The repertoire was sequenced with immunoSEQ multiplex PCR; TCRdb's copy has only in-frame clones and lacks some. The table has around 2.1 million clones, about 92% seen once; the top ten hold around 1.7%. Sequenced input: naive CD8+ T cells from PBMCs. The source is a man between 18 and 29 years old in good health. Some clones in this sample may be carry-over from other donors' samples. Each CDR3 is given with its conserved first and last residue. Fields, in order: clone size, V gene, D gene, J gene, CDR3 protein, CDR3 DNA. D genes are given only for firm matches. Clone size is not always given. Where it is, it says once, few, many or a class for expanded clones.

>.|TRBV11-3|.|TRBJ2-5
CASSLWDGEQETQYF
TGTGCCAGCAGCTTATGGGACGGGGAACAAGAGACCCAGTACTTC
>few|TRBV27|.|TRBJ2-1
CASSLFGEQFF
TGTGCCAGCAGTTTATTCGGCGAGCAGTTCTTC
>once|TRBV7-2|.|TRBJ2-3
CASRPPDMGSTDTQYF
TGTGCCAGCAGGCCCCCCGATATGGGTAGCACAGATACGCAGTATTTT
>.|TRBV6-5|.|TRBJ2-3
CASSYSMEGAPGTQYF
TGTGCCAGCAGTTACTCTATGGAGGGCGCGCCGGGTACGCAGTATTTT
>.|TRBV5-6|TRBD1|TRBJ2-2
CASRHTAGQAFFTGELFF
TGTGCCAGCAGACACACTGCGGGACAGGCCTTTTTTACCGGGGAGCTGTTTTTT
>.|TRBV11-2|.|TRBJ2-3
CASSRYRVSHTDTQYF
TGTGCCAGCAGCAGATACCGAGTTTCCCACACAGATACGCAGTATTTT
>once|TRBV30|.|TRBJ2-3
CAWTQRWEDLTDTQYF
TGTGCCTGGACCCAACGGTGGGAGGATCTCACAGATACGCAGTATTTT
>.|TRBV9|.|TRBJ2-1
CASSGLVPYNEQFF
TGTGCCAGCAGCGGACTAGTCCCGTACAATGAGCAGTTCTTC
>.|TRBV4-1|.|TRBJ1-1
CASSQVRGAVNTEAFF
TGCGCCAGCAGCCAAGTGAGGGGGGCCGTGAACACTGAAGCTTTCTTT
>few|TRBV27|.|TRBJ2-1
CASSGTKGHEQFF
TGTGCCAGCAGCGGTACCAAAGGCCATGAGCAGTTCTTC
>.|TRBV4-2|TRBD1|TRBJ1-2
CASSPSGDRVYGYTF
TGTGCCAGCAGCCCCTCCGGGGACAGGGTCTATGGCTACACCTTC
>.|TRBV4-1|.|TRBJ1-2
CASSQDLYRQDLLGGYTF
TGCGCCAGCAGCCAAGATCTTTATCGGCAGGATCTTTTAGGTGGCTACACCTTC
>.|TRBV6-5|TRBD2|TRBJ2-1
CASSPSASGYNEQFF
TGTGCCAGCAGTCCCTCGGCTAGCGGGTACAATGAGCAGTTCTTC
>.|TRBV29-1|TRBD1|TRBJ2-1
CSSRDRGYNEQFF
TGCAGCTCTCGGGACAGGGGGTACAATGAGCAGTTCTTC
>.|TRBV9|TRBD2|TRBJ2-1
CASSVPSAGGPDEQFF
TGTGCCAGCAGCGTCCCCTCAGCGGGAGGGCCGGACGAGCAGTTCTTC
>.|TRBV19|.|TRBJ1-3
CASSPSDSEGNTIYF
TGTGCCAGTAGTCCGTCGGACAGTGAAGGAAACACCATATATTTT
>.|TRBV28|.|TRBJ1-1
CASSLLEGRPPWDTEAFF
TGTGCCAGCAGTCTATTGGAGGGGCGTCCCCCTTGGGACACTGAAGCTTTCTTT
>.|TRBV4-3|TRBD1|TRBJ1-4
CASSPGTAQNEKLFF
TGCGCCAGCAGCCCCGGGACAGCGCAAAATGAAAAACTGTTTTTT
>.|TRBV5-1|.|TRBJ2-6
CASSFYQASVLSGANVLTF
TGCGCCAGCAGCTTTTACCAGGCTAGCGTATTATCTGGGGCCAACGTCCTGACTTTC
>.|TRBV16|.|TRBJ2-2
CASSQSLLEELFF
TGTGCCAGCAGCCAATCCCTTCTTGAGGAGCTGTTTTTT
>.|TRBV27|.|TRBJ2-3
CASSLQLGGVTDTQYF
TGTGCCAGCAGTTTACAACTAGGGGGGGTCACAGATACGCAGTATTTT
>.|TRBV5-1|TRBD2|TRBJ2-1
CASSLGTSGSGNEQFF
TGCGCCAGCAGCTTGGGGACTAGCGGGAGCGGGAATGAGCAGTTCTTC
>.|TRBV7-6|.|TRBJ1-2
CASSLSRHKGYTF
TGTGCCAGCAGCTTAAGTCGACATAAAGGCTACACCTTC
>.|TRBV27|.|TRBJ1-4
CASSLGGSIEKLFF
TGTGCCAGCAGTTTAGGGGGAAGCATTGAAAAACTGTTTTTT
>.|TRBV27|TRBD1|TRBJ1-5
CASTSTGGNQPQHF
TGTGCCAGCACCTCGACAGGGGGCAATCAGCCCCAGCATTTT
>.|TRBV7-2|TRBD2|TRBJ2-1
CASSLTSGSNEQFF
TGTGCCAGCAGCTTAACTAGCGGGAGTAATGAGCAGTTCTTC
>.|TRBV7-3|TRBD1|TRBJ2-1
CASSSRTGDNEQFF
TGTGCCAGCAGCTCCCGGACAGGTGACAATGAGCAGTTCTTC
>.|TRBV9|.|TRBJ2-1
CASSPHTGEAHNEQFF
TGTGCCAGCAGCCCCCATACAGGGGAGGCACACAATGAGCAGTTCTTC
>.|TRBV7-3|.|TRBJ2-2
CASSLGSGELFF
TGTGCCAGCAGCTTAGGGTCCGGGGAGCTGTTTTTT
>.|TRBV4-1|TRBD2|TRBJ2-7
CASSPGTSGYEQYF
TGCGCCAGCAGCCCAGGGACTAGCGGCTACGAGCAGTACTTC
>.|TRBV7-8|TRBD1|TRBJ2-1
CASTLSPRQGNNEQFF
TGTGCCAGCACCCTATCACCGCGACAGGGAAACAATGAGCAGTTCTTC
>.|TRBV28|.|TRBJ1-5
CASSLFSVKQPQHF
TGTGCCAGCAGTTTATTTTCAGTCAAACAGCCCCAGCATTTT
>.|TRBV25-1|.|TRBJ1-5
CASSPSGAQDQPQHF
TGTGCCAGCAGCCCGTCAGGGGCGCAGGATCAGCCCCAGCATTTT
>.|TRBV4-1|TRBD1|TRBJ2-7
CASSHTGTGGYEQYF
TGCGCCAGCAGCCATACCGGGACAGGGGGGTACGAGCAGTACTTC
>.|TRBV7-9|.|TRBJ1-2
CASIALDNHYGYTF
TGTGCCAGCATCGCCCTGGACAATCACTATGGCTACACCTTC
>.|TRBV4-1|.|TRBJ2-7
CASSQVGVDEQYF
TGCGCCAGCAGCCAAGTGGGGGTCGACGAGCAGTACTTC
>.|TRBV11-2|.|TRBJ2-3
CASTLTGHGGDTQYF
TGTGCCAGCACCCTTACCGGCCACGGCGGGGATACGCAGTATTTT
>once|TRBV27|TRBD1|TRBJ2-1
CASSLGRGIYNEQFF
TGTGCCAGCAGTTTGGGCAGGGGGATCTACAATGAGCAGTTCTTC
>.|TRBV7-3|TRBD2|TRBJ2-1
CASSSLAGPYNEQFF
TGTGCCAGCAGCTCTCTAGCGGGGCCCTACAATGAGCAGTTCTTC
>.|TRBV6-6|.|TRBJ2-4
CASSFGGGDDKNIQYF
TGTGCCAGCAGTTTCGGAGGAGGGGACGACAAAAACATTCAGTACTTC
>.|TRBV6-6|TRBD2|TRBJ2-1
CASRQAGDTVNEQFF
TGTGCCAGCAGGCAAGCGGGAGATACTGTTAATGAGCAGTTCTTC
>.|TRBV2|.|TRBJ1-6
CASHGRGVNNSPLHF
TGTGCCAGCCACGGTCGAGGGGTTAACAATTCACCCCTCCACTTT
>.|TRBV19|.|TRBJ1-2
CASSITSWAGPLYGYTF
TGTGCCAGTAGTATAACCTCCTGGGCAGGACCTCTCTATGGCTACACCTTC
>.|TRBV28|TRBD2|TRBJ2-1
CASSRGLAGNEQFF
TGTGCCAGCAGCCGGGGACTAGCGGGAAATGAGCAGTTCTTC
>.|TRBV7-9|TRBD1|TRBJ2-7
CASNSGTGNYEQYF
TGTGCCAGCAACTCGGGGACAGGGAACTACGAGCAGTACTTC
>.|TRBV9|.|TRBJ2-7
CASSAEGEGPDEQYF
TGTGCCAGCAGCGCAGAGGGGGAGGGTCCCGACGAGCAGTACTTC
>.|TRBV19|.|TRBJ2-5
CASSIVASWGRAETQYF
TGTGCCAGTAGTATAGTGGCTAGCTGGGGACGGGCGGAGACCCAGTACTTC
>.|TRBV4-1|.|TRBJ2-1
CASSQDSRRSSYNEQFF
TGCGCCAGCAGCCAAGATAGCCGGAGAAGCTCCTACAATGAGCAGTTCTTC
>.|TRBV27|TRBD2|TRBJ2-7
CASSFIGASGRNYEQYF
TGTGCCAGCAGCTTCATCGGGGCTAGCGGAAGAAACTACGAGCAGTACTTC
>.|TRBV7-9|.|TRBJ2-7
CASSALTVSYEQYF
TGTGCCAGCAGCGCATTAACTGTGTCCTACGAGCAGTACTTC
>.|TRBV7-2|.|TRBJ1-5
CASSPRLLNQPQHF
TGTGCCAGCAGCCCTCGATTACTCAATCAGCCCCAGCATTTT
>.|TRBV2|TRBD2|TRBJ2-7
CASSEMSLAGTEQYF
TGTGCCAGCAGTGAAATGTCGCTAGCGGGGACCGAGCAGTACTTC
>.|TRBV29-1|TRBD2|TRBJ2-1
CSVETSGRSYEQFF
TGCAGCGTCGAAACTAGCGGGAGGTCGTATGAGCAGTTCTTC
>.|TRBV29-1|.|TRBJ2-5
CSVETATSQETQYF
TGCAGCGTCGAAACCGCAACAAGCCAGGAGACCCAGTACTTC